The T cell receptor beta chain under discussion was sequenced for a study of shared clonotypes between healthy human individuals (dated by TCRdb to about 2020). Some background on the complete study: The cohort comprised a couple of women and a few men aged 18 to 49 years. For each donor, CD4 naive and CD4 memory were each run on three plates, CD8 naive on two plates, and CD8 memory on one plate. To estimate repertoire size and how much clonotype sharing occurs between individuals, the study deeply sequenced the blood TCR repertoires of five healthy adults. Per donor, leukapheresis produced somewhere between about 0.85 and 9.5 billion PBMCs. To increase sequencing depth and limit assay-specific biases, TCR repertoire library preparation and sequencing were carried out by different laboratories using diverse techniques.

A word on this clone: It lacks a known antigen. Base-call qualities are not available, and no considerably larger clone is one nucleotide away.

CD8 naive samples consisted of CD45RO-negative cells that were positively selected for CCR7, yielding a CD45RA+CCR7+ population without TemRA cells. The donors were healthy, HIV-negative adults who had no recently reported acute infections or vaccinations. All donors were Caucasian adults living in Nashville, Tennessee, USA. After blood collection by leukapheresis, PBMCs were isolated using Ficoll-Histopaque density gradient centrifugation and then cryopreserved in the vapor phase of liquid nitrogen. Analytical flow cytometry was used to check the purity and quantity of each magnetically sorted T cell population. Each sorted fraction had its genomic DNA isolated and then quantified by UV absorbance on a Nanodrop 2000c. CDR1 and CDR2, looked up from the germline V gene (reference sequence), are MNHEY and SMNVEV. Deletion took 6 bases off V and 7 bases off J, with a span of 12 bases between the germline ends. From the cysteine up to the phenylalanine, the CDR3 has a length of 13 residues. The kept DNA is CDR3 alone, 39 bases in frame from the first base.

TCR CDR3 regions were amplified from genomic DNA by multiplex PCR using the deep immunoSEQ assay. For each cell subset, the extracted genomic DNA was distributed evenly across all wells of several immunoSEQ 96-well plates, and each plate served as one replicate. For sorted subsets, about 200 ng genomic DNA, equal to tens of thousands of T cell genomes, was loaded into each replicate PCR. Purified libraries were quantified with a Qubit 3.0 fluorometer, sized on a Bioanalyzer 2100, and re-quantified with the KAPA Library Quantification kit. A separate single-read 150-cycle Illumina NextSeq 550 flow cell was used to sequence each immunoSEQ 96-well plate. In the original analysis: The immunoSEQ output contained only junctional sequences without quality scores, so filtering could not match that applied to full-length reads. To assign V/J genes and CDR3, sequences were annotated using PyIR, a Python wrapper for IgBLAST v1.9, with IMGT germline references. Reads were removed for weak V/J assignments (E-value above 1e-6), missing CDR3, stop codons, out-of-frame junctions, or ambiguous translated residues. V3J clonotypes were defined as sequences sharing the same inferred V gene, J gene, and CDR3 amino acid sequence. Percentage overlap between repertoires was calculated by dividing the number of shared unique clonotypes by the size of the smaller repertoire. Repertoire richness was assessed with RTK rarefaction, the Chao1 estimator, and Recon v2.1 estimates of unobserved clonotypes. OLGA was used to compute generation probabilities for all TCRbeta clonotypes that the gDNA method yielded from a handful of donors. TCRdb stores this immuneACCESS table with in-frame sequences only. Part of the clones is absent; in the studies checked, under half of the shortfall reflects unresolved V genes, and no reason is known for the rest. From that table come the V and J calls and clone size; the DNA was used to work out D and trimming. This sample lists around 2.1 million clones; about 93% were detected once. The ten largest account for roughly 1.7% of the sample.

What the authors observed across the whole study: Incomplete sequencing was indicated by rarefaction of sorted-subset datasets, despite the large sequencing depth. Sharing across a few donors was observed for about 5% of naive CD4, over 3% of naive CD8, 2% to 2.5% of memory CD4, and 0.4% of memory CD8 clonotypes. Because the study included only a small number of donors, the genetic and exposure-history diversity represented was limited. Based on pairwise subsampling, the degree of clonotype sharing among donors was expected to be affected by sequencing depth. Only blood was sampled, and tissue TCR repertoires likely differ from those in blood. Clonotypes shared by all four sorted-subset donors showed higher generation probabilities than non-shared clonotypes. Naive subsets generally had larger estimated clonotype richness than memory subsets did.

The TCR originated in a man in his late teens or twenties in good health. Some clones in this sample may be carry-over from other donors' samples. The V and J segments used are TRBV27 and TRBJ2-2, with an unclear D gene assignment. The specimen was naive CD8+ T cells from PBMCs. In light of the paper, this sample's cell subset or site label describes: CD45RA+CCR7+. Here the CDR3 is given as CASSPALSGELFF. The sequence in DNA is TGTGCCAGCAGCCCAGCTCTGAGCGGGGAGCTGTTTTTT.